Detailed here is one T cell receptor beta chain. Its antigen is not known. This sample stems from a study of shared clonotypes between healthy human individuals. Across the study: Three plates each covered CD4 naive and memory; CD8 naive two, CD8 memory one.

Study-wide points: The authors expected sequencing depth to affect clonotype sharing among donors. It was the few donors that limited the genetic and exposure-history diversity represented.

Method: immunoSEQ multiplex PCR; TCRdb's copy keeps in-frame clones and lacks some. The sample records some 2.4 million clones, 93% being singletons. CD4+ cells underwent separation, giving CD45RA+ naive and CD45RA-negative memory subsets. The V end was cut by 10 bases, the J end by 4 bases, with 24 bases between. Germline CDR1 reads SGHNT; CDR2 reads YYREEE (reference sequence). This CDR3 has 15 amino acids. The V call is TRBV5-4, the J call TRBJ2-7; D perhaps matches TRBD1 (7 bases). The sequenced sample was naive CD4+ T cells from PBMCs. Subset indicated: CD45RA+ positively selected. This sequence was found in a man between 18 and 29 years old in good health. Some clones in this sample may be carry-over from other donors' samples. Written as DNA, the CDR3 is TGTGCCTCGGAAGCCGGGGGTCAGGGGGTGTACGAGCAGTACTTC. Its protein product is CASEAGGQGVYEQYF.